The next 21 T cell receptor beta chains were all read from a single sample in a study of blood T cell repertoires in COVID-19. Assay used: immunoSEQ multiplex PCR; TCRdb lists only in-frame clones, some missing. Of about 190,000 clones listed, around four fifths are singletons. The sample comprised peripheral blood. The receptor set was obtained from a man under 40 with active or convalescent COVID-19.

The chain carries TRBV9 and TRBJ2-7, with D perhaps matching TRBD2 (5 bases). The CDR3 is 15 residues long. Germline CDR1 SGDLS, CDR2 YYNGEE. The V end was cut by 4 bases, the J end by 3 bases, with 17 bases between. The chain's CDR3 is CASSFQAETIYEQYF. CDR3 bases: TGTGCCAGCAGCTTCCAAGCGGAGACGATCTACGAGCAGTACTTC.

This chain joins TRBV11-3 and TRBJ1-1, with 8 bases aligning to TRBD1. This CDR3 region has 15 residues. Germline V gene sequence: CDR1 SGHNT, CDR2 YENEEA. V gave up 2 bases and J gave up 4 bases; unmatched junction bases: 6. CDR3: CASSLKQGALTEAFF. Written as DNA, the CDR3 is TGTGCCAGCAGCTTAAAGCAGGGGGCTCTCACTGAAGCTTTCTTT. Combining the CDR3 with reference TRBV11-3 and TRBJ1-1 gives the whole variable domain EAGVVQSPRYKIIEKKQPVAFWCNPISGHNTLYWYLQNLGQGPELLIRYENEEAVDDSQLPKDRFSAERLKGVDSTLKIQPAELGDSAVYLCASSLKQGALTEAFFGQGTRLTVV.

The sample holds one count of this clone. The CDR3 bases are TGTGCCAGCAGCGAGAGGGACAGTGCCTACAATGAGCAGTTCTTC. It specifies CASSERDSAYNEQFF. This sequence joins TRBV9 and TRBJ2-1, with 7 nucleotides matching TRBD1. Trimming removed 3 bases from V and 2 bases from J; junction bases left unmatched: 5. The CDR3 extends over 15 amino acids. Germline CDR1 SGDLS, CDR2 YYNGEE. Full variable domain (rest looked up from reference TRBV9 and TRBJ2-1): DSGVTQTPKHLITATGQRVTLRCSPRSGDLSVYWYQQSLDQGLQFLIQYYNGEERAKGNILERFSAQQFPDLHSELNLSSLELGDSALYFCASSERDSAYNEQFFGPGTRLTVL.

The chain employs TRBV3-1 (or the pseudogene TRBV3-2) and TRBJ2-5; TRBD1 agrees at 10 bases. CDR1 and CDR2 from the germline V gene are LGHDT and YNNKEL (reference sequence). The CDR3 runs 15 residues. Germline trimming cut 7 bases from V and 2 bases from J; bases unmatched to any gene: 7. CDR3 DNA: TGTGCCAGCACCATTCTGGACAGGGGGCAAGAGACCCAGTACTTC. Its translation: CASTILDRGQETQYF.

The chain is built from TRBV5-4 and TRBJ2-7, with unresolved D. Germline loops: CDR1 SGHNT, CDR2 YYREEE (reference sequence). The CDR3 has 17 residues. V lost 0 bases and J 2 bases, leaving 18 bases between the germline ends. The CDR3 nucleotides are TGTGCCAGCAGCTTGGCACGGGTCCATCAACCGCCCTACGAGCAGTACTTC. Translating gives CASSLARVHQPPYEQYF. Based on the CDR3 plus reference TRBV5-4 and TRBJ2-7, the full variable domain is ETGVTQSPTHLIKTRGQQVTLRCSSQSGHNTVSWYQQALGQGPQFIFQYYREEENGRGNFPPRFSGLQFPNYSSELNVNALELDDSALYLCASSLARVHQPPYEQYFGPGTRLTVT.

The V and J genes are TRBV11-3 and TRBJ2-3; a possible D gene is TRBD2 (5 bases). Germline assignment: CDR1 SGHNT and CDR2 YENEEA. The CDR3 length is 15 residues. V lost 5 bases and J 0 bases, leaving 12 bases between the germline ends. The DNA of the CDR3 is TGTGCCAGCAGCGCGGCCGGCGGGAGCACAGATACGCAGTATTTT. Translated, it gives CASSAAGGSTDTQYF.

The J gene is TRBJ1-2, the V gene TRBV7-2, with 9 positions matching TRBD1. Trimming cost V 5 bases and J 5 bases; bases outside gene matches: 15. Germline-derived CDR1 and CDR2 are SGHTA and FQGNSA. This CDR3 is 17 amino acids long. In DNA form, the CDR3 reads TGTGCCAGCAGCCCTGGGACAGGGACTTGGGACCTATATGGCTACACCTTC. Its protein is CASSPGTGTWDLYGYTF.

This clone was picked up a small number of times. The CDR3 DNA is TGTGCCAGCAAGGGTGGGACTAGCACAGATACGCAGTATTTT. It yields the protein CASKGGTSTDTQYF. The chain combines TRBV5-4 with TRBJ2-3; weak D call: TRBD2 (6 bases). Germline V lookup: CDR1 SGHNT, CDR2 YYREEE (reference sequence). This CDR3 is 14 amino acids long. Trimming took 6 bases from V and 0 from J, leaving 11 bases between them.

CDR3 amino acids: CASSLGGLADPSYEQYF. The CDR3, as DNA: TGTGCCAGCAGCTTAGGGGGACTAGCGGACCCCTCCTACGAGCAGTACTTC. V is TRBV7-2 and J is TRBJ2-7, with 11 bases that match TRBD2. Per the germline V gene, CDR1 is SGHTA and CDR2 is FQGNSA. J lost 0 bases, V lost 1 base, and 5 bases had no gene match. The CDR3 contains 17 residues.

The V gene is TRBV28, the J gene TRBJ1-2; the match to TRBD1 covers 7 bases. CDR1 and CDR2 from the germline V gene are MDHEN and SYDVKM. Trimming removed 1 base from V and 3 bases from J; junction bases left unmatched: 2. The CDR3 runs to 14 residues. CDR3 region: CASSLLGQYYGYTF. The CDR3 nucleotides read TGTGCCAGCAGTTTATTGGGACAGTACTATGGCTACACCTTC.

The rearrangement links TRBV3-1 (or the pseudogene TRBV3-2) to TRBJ1-1; D not certain. Germline CDR1 and CDR2: LGHDT and YNNKEL (reference sequence). Trimming took 1 base from V and 4 from J, leaving 10 bases between them. The CDR3 runs to 14 residues. The CDR3 spells CASSQVTGSTEAFF. CDR3 in DNA: TGTGCCAGCAGCCAAGTTACGGGGAGCACTGAAGCTTTCTTT.

The rearrangement uses TRBV18 and TRBJ2-3, with 9 bases matching TRBD1. Unmatched junction bases numbered 7, after V lost 3 bases and J lost 0 bases. The CDR3 runs to 17 residues. Germline assignment: CDR1 KGHSH and CDR2 LQKENI. The CDR3 reads CASSPTGGASSTDTQYF. Written as DNA, the CDR3 is TGTGCCAGCTCACCGACAGGGGGAGCTTCTAGCACAGATACGCAGTATTTT.

There are a few counts of this clone. The same CDR3 can be traced to other DNA sequences in this sample. V and J are TRBV19 and TRBJ2-1; D not resolved. V was cut by 1 base and J by 6 bases, with 7 bases left in between. Germline assignment: CDR1 LNHDA and CDR2 SQIVND (reference sequence). The length of the CDR3 is 13 residues. DNA for the CDR3: TGTGCCAGTAGTATAGTTCGCGGCAATGAGCAGTTCTTC. Its translation: CASSIVRGNEQFF.

This clone was counted a few times. This sequence joins TRBV6-2 or TRBV6-3 and TRBJ1-1, with D perhaps matching TRBD1 (5 bases). CDR1 and CDR2 (germline): MNHEY, SVGEGT. The V end was cut by 0 bases, the J end by 6 bases, with 5 bases between. This CDR3 spans 12 amino acids. CDR3 sequence reads: CASSYSTAEAFF. CDR3 nucleotides: TGTGCCAGCAGTTACTCGACAGCTGAAGCTTTCTTT.

The CDR3, as DNA: TGTGCCAGTCGGGGGGGGAGTCCGGGAGATACGCAGTATTTT. As protein: CASRGGSPGDTQYF. This chain links TRBV19 with TRBJ2-3; 8 bases align to TRBD2. V lost 8 bases and J lost 5; bases outside the gene matches: 9. The V gene's germline CDR1 is LNHDA and CDR2 SQIVND (reference sequence). This CDR3 comprises 14 residues.

The V call is TRBV27, the J call TRBJ2-1, with 8 bases fitting TRBD1. The CDR3 totals 14 residues. CDR1 is MNHEY and CDR2 is SMNVEV in the germline V gene (reference sequence). The ends lost 6 bases at V and 6 bases at J; junction bases unmatched: 7. The DNA for the CDR3 is TGTGCCAGCAGCTTTCACACAGGGGGCAATGAGCAGTTCTTC. Protein sequence: CASSFHTGGNEQFF.

This clone was observed a few times. The chain uses TRBV19 and TRBJ1-2; 7 positions agree with TRBD1. J lost 2 bases, V lost 6 bases, and 9 bases had no gene match. The CDR3 has 15 residues. Per germline, CDR1 LNHDA and CDR2 SQIVND (reference sequence). CDR3 loop: CASRPWSRGNYGYTF. The CDR3 bases are TGTGCCAGTAGACCCTGGAGCAGGGGGAACTATGGCTACACCTTC.

This clone is a singleton in its sample. V is TRBV19 and J is TRBJ1-1; 12 nucleotides align to TRBD1. Per the germline V gene, CDR1 is LNHDA and CDR2 is SQIVND (reference sequence). The CDR3 runs to 22 residues. The ends lost 3 bases at V and 3 bases at J; junction bases unmatched: 23. The DNA for the CDR3 is TGTGCCAGTAGTATCTTAACATATGGGGACAGGGGGCCGCAGATAGAACACACTGAAGCTTTCTTT. As protein: CASSILTYGDRGPQIEHTEAFF.

The rearrangement joins TRBV28 to TRBJ2-7; no firm D call. The CDR3 covers 12 residues. Germline CDR1 MDHEN, CDR2 SYDVKM. With 1 base removed from V and 6 bases from J, the gap between germline ends came to 7 bases. The CDR3 DNA follows: TGTGCCAGCAGTTTATCCTACGGCGAGCAGTACGTC. Translating it yields CASSLSYGEQYV.

The chain uses TRBV5-6 and TRBJ2-7, with a possible D match to TRBD1 (6 bases). The V gene's germline CDR1 is SGHDT and CDR2 YYEEEE. This CDR3 has 15 amino acids. The V end lost 4 bases, the J end lost 1 base, and 15 bases lay between the germline ends. DNA for the CDR3: TGTGCCAGCAGCCCGATCGACAGGCCTTCCTACGAGCAGTACGTC. This sequence encodes CASSPIDRPSYEQYV.

In this sample, this clone turned up a few times. This rearrangement joins TRBV7-2 to TRBJ1-3; D possibly corresponds to TRBD1 (5 bases). CDR1 SGHTA and CDR2 FQGNSA come from the germline V gene. Trimming pared 5 bases from V and 0 bases from J, leaving 14 bases between. This CDR3 comprises 16 residues. The CDR3 nucleotides read TGTGCCAGCAGCCCACGGACACCCCTCTCTGGAAACACCATATATTTT. Its translation is CASSPRTPLSGNTIYF.